This T cell receptor (beta chain) was sequenced in a study of tumor-infiltrating lymphocytes in oesophageal squamous cell carcinoma. One entry per CDR3 protein results from TCRdb running MiXCR on the PCR reads. The sample consists of some 15,000 distinct CDR3 sequences, 44% of them appearing once. This clonotype appeared many times. CDR1 is MNHEY and CDR2 is SMNVEV in the germline V gene (reference sequence). CDR3 length: 14 residues. V was trimmed by 3 bases and J by 3 bases, leaving 12 bases between them. This chain joins TRBV27 and TRBJ2-7; possibly TRBD1 for D (5 bases). The sample was blood. The receptor was derived from a female donor with esophageal squamous cell carcinoma. The CDR3 is CASSFVGVRYEQYF. CDR3 sequence (DNA): TGTGCCAGCAGTTTCGTAGGGGTGCGCTACGAGCAGTACTTC.